A selection of T cell receptor beta chains follows, all from one sample in a study of blood T cell repertoires in COVID-19. Profiled with immunoSEQ multiplex PCR; TCRdb holds only in-frame clones, not every one. Of approximately 320,000 clones listed, about 92% were seen once; the top ten hold approximately 2.5%. The sample consisted of PBMCs or T cells enriched from blood (not recorded which). The source is a man aged 55 to 70 who had recovered from COVID-19. CDR3s include the opening cysteine and the closing phenylalanine or tryptophan. The D gene is left open where the match is weak. Expanded clones get a size class; other rows say once, few or many, or leave the size out.

D	V	size	J	CDR3	DNA
NA	TRBV19	NA	TRBJ2-3	CASSIQGGITDTQYF	TGTGCCAGTAGTATACAGGGTGGGATCACAGATACGCAGTATTTT
TRBD1	TRBV19	NA	TRBJ1-4	CASSVTGGVRNEKLFF	TGTGCCAGTAGTGTTACAGGGGGCGTACGTAATGAAAAACTGTTTTTT
NA	TRBV5-1	NA	TRBJ2-5	CASRAGGETQYF	TGCGCCAGCAGGGCTGGAGGAGAGACCCAGTACTTC
NA	TRBV5-1	NA	TRBJ1-1	CASSLGEGEAFF	TGCGCCAGCAGCTTGGGAGAGGGCGAAGCTTTCTTT
TRBD1	TRBV19	NA	TRBJ2-3	CASRDRGQDTQYF	TGTGCCAGTAGGGACAGGGGGCAAGATACGCAGTATTTT
NA	TRBV7-9	NA	TRBJ1-4	CASSFGGSNEKLFF	TGTGCCAGCAGCTTTGGGGGGTCTAATGAAAAACTGTTTTTT
TRBD1	TRBV6-5	NA	TRBJ2-7	CASRGTANSYEQYF	TGTGCCAGCAGGGGGACAGCCAACTCCTACGAGCAGTACTTC
NA	TRBV9	few	TRBJ2-7	CASSRGGVAEEQYF	TGTGCCAGCAGCCGGGGAGGCGTCGCTGAAGAGCAGTACTTC
TRBD1	TRBV5-4	few	TRBJ1-6	CASTLSPGTGGSPLHF	TGTGCCAGCACCCTTTCTCCCGGGACAGGGGGTTCACCCCTCCACTTT
NA	TRBV7-2	few	TRBJ1-2	CASSPSKRRYFYGYTF	TGTGCCAGCAGCCCAAGCAAGAGGAGATACTTTTATGGCTACACCTTC
NA	TRBV4-3	once	TRBJ1-4	CASSQDIFESGKLFF	TGCGCCAGCAGCCAAGATATATTCGAGTCGGGAAAACTGTTTTTT
TRBD1	TRBV3-1/TRBV3-2	NA	TRBJ2-2	CASSHSGQGGVAGELFF	TGTGCCAGCAGCCACTCGGGACAGGGAGGGGTAGCCGGGGAGCTGTTTTTT
TRBD1	TRBV7-2	NA	TRBJ1-5	CASSSGQPNQPQHF	TGTGCCAGCAGCTCGGGACAGCCAAATCAGCCCCAGCATTTT
TRBD1	TRBV18	NA	TRBJ2-3	CASSPQGTGLNTQYF	TGTGCCAGCTCACCACAAGGGACAGGGTTGAATACGCAGTATTTT
NA	TRBV18	NA	TRBJ2-3	CASSPGTNTQYF	TGTGCCAGCTCACCGGGCACGAATACGCAGTATTTT
NA	TRBV3-1/TRBV3-2	NA	TRBJ1-1	CASSPDSGTGEAFF	TGTGCCAGCAGCCCGGACAGCGGGACGGGTGAAGCTTTCTTT
NA	TRBV5-1	NA	TRBJ2-1	CASSLDTNNEQFF	TGCGCCAGCAGCTTGGACACCAACAATGAGCAGTTCTTC
NA	TRBV29-1	NA	TRBJ2-5	CSVDTPGVETQYF	TGCAGCGTTGATACTCCGGGGGTAGAGACCCAGTACTTC
TRBD2	TRBV2	NA	TRBJ2-3	CASSDPELAGVADTQYF	TGTGCCAGCAGTGATCCCGAACTAGCGGGGGTGGCGGATACGCAGTATTTT
NA	TRBV5-1	NA	TRBJ2-2	CASSFRGTNTGELFF	TGCGCCAGCAGCTTTCGGGGGACGAACACCGGGGAGCTGTTTTTT
NA	TRBV4-2	NA	TRBJ1-1	CASSQVGLWTEAFF	TGTGCCAGCAGCCAAGTGGGGCTTTGGACTGAAGCTTTCTTT